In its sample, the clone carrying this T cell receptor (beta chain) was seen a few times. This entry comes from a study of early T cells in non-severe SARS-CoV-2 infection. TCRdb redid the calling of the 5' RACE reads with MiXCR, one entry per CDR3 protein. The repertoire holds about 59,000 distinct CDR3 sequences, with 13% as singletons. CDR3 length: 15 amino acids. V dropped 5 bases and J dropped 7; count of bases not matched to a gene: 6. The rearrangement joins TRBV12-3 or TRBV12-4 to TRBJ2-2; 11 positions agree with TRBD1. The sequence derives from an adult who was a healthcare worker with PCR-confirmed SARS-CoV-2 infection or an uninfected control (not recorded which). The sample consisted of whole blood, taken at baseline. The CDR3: CASSPGQGVVGELFF. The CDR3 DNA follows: TGTGCCAGCAGTCCGGGACAGGGGGTTGTCGGGGAGCTGTTTTTT.